This TCR beta chain was identified during a study of T cell changes during pregnancy in multiple sclerosis. Produced via immunoSEQ multiplex PCR; TCRdb's table is partial and in-frame only. The repertoire holds 70,000 to 95,000 clones, over 85% seen once, with roughly 4% in the top ten. This receptor was taken from a female donor with multiple sclerosis, enrolled in a pregnancy study. This specimen consisted of peripheral blood, obtained in the first trimester of pregnancy.

The CDR3 protein is CSAIQGYEQYF. CDR3 coding DNA: TGCAGTGCTATACAGGGGTACGAGCAGTACTTC. The chain combines TRBV20-1 with TRBJ2-7, with 7 bases that match TRBD1. Germline V gene data show CDR1 as DFQATT and CDR2 as SNEGSKA (reference sequence). The CDR3 is 11 residues long. V lost 4 bases and J lost 4; bases outside the gene matches: 1.